The 32 T cell receptor beta chains reported below all come from one sample, sequenced in a study of blood T cell repertoires in COVID-19. Method: immunoSEQ multiplex PCR; TCRdb's copy keeps in-frame clones and lacks some. The sample consists of around 220,000 clones, 90% of them appearing once. Sequencing was carried out using PBMCs or T cells enriched from blood (not recorded which). The receptors were sampled from a man aged 25 to 40 who had been exposed to COVID-19.

This clone was detected once. This chain connects TRBV20-1 to TRBJ2-1; 10 bases line up with TRBD2. Trimming cost V 3 bases and J 5 bases; bases outside gene matches: 4. CDR1 DFQATT and CDR2 SNEGSKA come from the germline V gene (reference sequence). The CDR3 consists of 14 residues. The CDR3 coding sequence is TGCAGTGCTAGTTGGACTAGCGGACACAATGAGCAGTTCTTC. Translating it yields CSASWTSGHNEQFF.

The chain couples TRBV19 to TRBJ2-1, with 11 positions matching TRBD2. The germline V gene has CDR1 LNHDA and CDR2 SQIVND (reference sequence). V dropped 6 bases and J dropped 6; count of bases not matched to a gene: 10. This CDR3 has 16 amino acids. This CDR3 reads CASRKFGLAGLNEQFF. The CDR3 nucleotides are TGTGCCAGTAGAAAGTTTGGACTAGCGGGCCTCAATGAGCAGTTCTTC.

A single count supports this clone. This rearrangement joins TRBV12-3 or TRBV12-4 to TRBJ1-2; D may be TRBD1 (6 bases). CDR3 length: 12 residues. Trimming took 4 bases from V and 7 from J, leaving 10 bases between them. The chain's CDR3 is CASSYRVPGYTF. The DNA for the CDR3 is TGTGCCAGCAGTTACAGGGTACCTGGCTACACCTTC.

The V gene is TRBV4-1, the J gene TRBJ2-5; D is possibly TRBD2 (6 bases). Germline V gene sequence: CDR1 MGHRA, CDR2 YSYEKL. The length of the CDR3 is 16 residues. Trimming removed 3 bases from V and 4 bases from J, with 18 bases in between. In DNA, the CDR3 is TGCGCCAGCAGCCATGGCTCAGCGGGTAGGCGAGAGACCCAGTACTTC. Its translation is CASSHGSAGRRETQYF.

This chain joins TRBV21-1 and TRBJ1-5. TRBV21-1 is marked as a pseudogene. The CDR3 is 15 amino acids. The CDR3, as DNA: TGTGCCAGCCCGGGTGAGGCGGGTAGCAATCAGCCCCAGCATTTT. This translates into CASPGEAGSNQPQHF.

This clone was found a few times. V usage is TRBV25-1 and J usage is TRBJ2-3; D unclear. Germline CDR1 and CDR2: MGHDK and SYGVNS. The CDR3 spans 17 residues. Trimming shortened V by 3 bases and J by 1 base, and 17 bases separated the two germline ends. The CDR3 DNA sequence: TGTGCCAGCAGTGATTCATCGCTAGTGGTGGGCACAGATACGCAGTATTTT. Translation gives CASSDSSLVVGTDTQYF. Based on the CDR3 plus reference TRBV25-1 and TRBJ2-3, the full variable domain is EADIYQTPRYLVIGTGKKITLECSQTMGHDKMYWYQQDPGMELHLIHYSYGVNSTEKGDLSSESTVSRIRTEHFPLTLESARPSHTSQYLCASSDSSLVVGTDTQYFGPGTRLTVL.

This rearrangement joins TRBV18 to TRBJ2-1; 8 nucleotides match TRBD1. The CDR3 extends over 15 amino acids. V was clipped by 0 bases and J by 5 bases; unmatched bases: 3. In germline, CDR1 is KGHSH, CDR2 LQKENI. CDR3 nucleotides: TGTGCCAGCTCACCACCAACAGGGGGACACAATGAGCAGTTCTTC. Amino acid sequence: CASSPPTGGHNEQFF.

The chain uses TRBV5-6 and TRBJ1-2; D may be TRBD1 (5 bases). The CDR3 is 15 residues long. V lost 3 bases, J lost 0 bases, and 12 bases lay in between. The germline gives CDR1 SGHDT, CDR2 YYEEEE. CDR3 region: CASSSELTANYGYTF. CDR3 sequence (DNA): TGTGCCAGCAGCTCCGAATTGACAGCTAACTATGGCTACACCTTC.

This chain joins TRBV7-9 and TRBJ2-7; the D is unclear. V gave up 0 bases and J gave up 2 bases, with 8 bases separating them. Germline CDR1 SEHNR, CDR2 FQNEAQ (reference sequence). The length of the CDR3 is 14 residues. Written as DNA, the CDR3 is TGTGCCAGCAGCTTAGCTGACTTTGCCTACGAGCAGTACTTC. It yields the protein CASSLADFAYEQYF.

This sequence joins TRBV27 and TRBJ2-3; D perhaps matches TRBD2 (6 bases). The CDR3 covers 16 residues. Germline V CDR1 and CDR2: MNHEY, SMNVEV (reference sequence). Trimming took 7 bases from V and 0 from J, leaving 17 bases between them. The CDR3 loop is CASKVLGGASTDTQYF. CDR3 DNA: TGTGCCAGCAAGGTTCTAGGCGGGGCTAGCACAGATACGCAGTATTTT.

The J gene is TRBJ2-1, the V gene TRBV29-1, with no clear D. Germline V gene data show CDR1 as SQVTM and CDR2 as ANQGSEA. Trimming removed 3 bases at V and 3 bases at J, with 6 bases between. The CDR3 has 12 residues. The CDR3 coding sequence is TGCAGCGTTGAGAGGCACTACAATGAGCAGTTCTTC. Translating it yields CSVERHYNEQFF.

This clone was recorded only once. The genes are TRBV19 and TRBJ2-7; no firm D call. The length of the CDR3 is 13 residues. V was clipped by 4 bases and J by 0 bases, with 7 bases between them. Germline V gives CDR1 LNHDA, CDR2 SQIVND (reference sequence). The CDR3 bases are TGTGCCAGTAGTACCACAGACTCCTACGAGCAGTACTTC. Its protein is CASSTTDSYEQYF.

CDR3 loop: CASSQAPGLGELFF. The CDR3 DNA sequence: TGTGCCAGCAGCCAAGCTCCGGGTCTCGGGGAGCTGTTTTTT. The genes are TRBV3-1 (or the pseudogene TRBV3-2) and TRBJ2-2, with unresolved D. This CDR3 spans 14 amino acids. The ends were cut back, 1 base at V and 7 bases at J, with 10 bases in the middle. Germline V gene sequence: CDR1 LGHDT, CDR2 YNNKEL (reference sequence).

This chain connects TRBV19 to TRBJ2-3, with D perhaps matching TRBD2 (5 bases). The CDR3 spans 14 residues. Germline values: CDR1 LNHDA, CDR2 SQIVND (reference sequence). Trimming stripped 6 bases from V and 1 base from J, with 11 bases between. DNA for the CDR3: TGTGCCAGTAGAGATTCCGGGGGCACAGATACGCAGTATTTT. Its protein is CASRDSGGTDTQYF. The whole variable domain, remainder taken from reference TRBV19 and TRBJ2-3, is DGGITQSPKYLFRKEGQNVTLSCEQNLNHDAMYWYRQDPGQGLRLIYYSQIVNDFQKGDIAEGYSVSREKKESFPLTVTSAQKNPTAFYLCASRDSGGTDTQYFGPGTRLTVL.

The chain combines TRBV6-5 with TRBJ2-3; TRBD2 might be the D (6 bases). Trimming stripped 6 bases from V and 1 base from J, with 11 bases between. The length of the CDR3 is 14 residues. Germline CDR1 and CDR2: MNHEY and SVGAGI. CDR3 sequence reads: CASRASEGTDTQYF. The CDR3 DNA reads TGTGCCAGCAGGGCTAGCGAGGGCACAGATACGCAGTATTTT.

The chain recombines TRBV5-1 with TRBJ1-2, with D unresolved. The CDR3 spans 12 residues. Trimming removed 4 bases from V and 5 bases from J, with 9 bases in between. Germline CDR1 and CDR2: SGHRS and YFSETQ. The CDR3 reads CASSPGAYGYTF. CDR3 sequence (DNA): TGCGCCAGCAGCCCGGGAGCGTATGGCTACACCTTC.

The chain combines TRBV30 with TRBJ1-3; TRBD1 aligns across 7 bases. V gave up 3 bases and J gave up 4 bases; unmatched junction bases: 6. The CDR3 loop spans 14 amino acids. CDR1 and CDR2 from the germline V gene are GTSNPN and SVGIG (reference sequence). CDR3: CAWRTGLSGNTIYF. The CDR3 bases are TGTGCCTGGAGGACAGGGTTATCGGGAAACACCATATATTTT.

The genes are TRBV6-2 or TRBV6-3 and TRBJ1-4, with D perhaps matching TRBD1 (6 bases). This CDR3 spans 13 amino acids. Germline CDR1 and CDR2: MNHEY and SVGEGT. The V end was cut by 5 bases, the J end by 6 bases, with 10 bases between. The CDR3 loop is CASSTGQHEKLFF. The CDR3 DNA reads as TGTGCCAGCAGTACAGGACAGCATGAAAAACTGTTTTTT.

The chain recombines TRBV30 with TRBJ1-3, with D possibly TRBD1 on 5 matching bases. The CDR3 has 14 residues. The ends were cut back, 2 bases at V and 7 bases at J, with 15 bases in the middle. Germline V gives CDR1 GTSNPN, CDR2 SVGIG (reference sequence). CDR3 residues: CAWSPQVDGNTIYF. For the CDR3, the DNA is TGTGCCTGGAGTCCACAGGTAGATGGCAACACCATATATTTT.

This clone has just a few counts. The chain is built from TRBV27 and TRBJ2-7, with 10 bases that match TRBD2. The CDR3 is 17 residues long. Germline V lookup: CDR1 MNHEY, CDR2 SMNVEV (reference sequence). Unmatched junction bases numbered 12, after V lost 4 bases and J lost 3 bases. In nucleotides, the CDR3 is TGTGCCAGCAGTTCGAGGGTAGCGGGGGGACCAAGCTACGAGCAGTACTTC. Protein: CASSSRVAGGPSYEQYF.

Regarding this clone: The sample contains more than one DNA sequence encoding this CDR3. The CDR3 sequence is CASSFDRSNQPQHF. CDR3 nucleotides: TGTGCCAGCAGTTTCGACAGAAGCAATCAGCCCCAGCATTTT. The chain has TRBV27 and TRBJ1-5; tentatively, D is TRBD1 (5 bases). V was cut by 3 bases and J by 1 base, with 7 bases left in between. Per the germline V gene, CDR1 is MNHEY and CDR2 is SMNVEV (reference sequence). The CDR3 extends over 14 amino acids.

The CDR3 loop is CASSSGRGEQYF. The DNA for the CDR3 is TGTGCCAGCAGCTCCGGGCGGGGCGAGCAGTACTTC. This rearrangement joins TRBV7-9 to TRBJ2-7; D may be TRBD2 (6 bases). The germline V gene encodes CDR1 SEHNR and CDR2 FQNEAQ (reference sequence). V was pared by 4 bases and J by 6 bases, with 10 bases between. The CDR3 spans 12 residues.

This chain links TRBV7-6 with TRBJ2-7, with D hard to call. The CDR3 sequence is 16 residues long. Germline V gene lookup returns CDR1 SGHVS and CDR2 FNYEAQ. V shed 0 bases and J shed 4 bases, with 16 bases lying between them. For the CDR3, the DNA is TGTGCCAGCAGCTTAGCGTCTGCGGATACTAAATACGAGCAGTACTTC. Its translation is CASSLASADTKYEQYF.

This chain links TRBV3-1 (or the pseudogene TRBV3-2) with TRBJ2-3; perhaps TRBD2 as D (5 bases). Per the germline V gene, CDR1 is LGHDT and CDR2 is YNNKEL (reference sequence). Trimming took off 4 bases at V and 8 bases at J, with 16 bases between the two ends. The CDR3 extends over 14 amino acids. The DNA for the CDR3 is TGTGCCAGCAGCCTTGGCCGCGGAGGAGTTACGCAGTATTTT. This sequence encodes CASSLGRGGVTQYF.

The genes are TRBV7-9 and TRBJ1-4, with a possible D match to TRBD1 (5 bases). The germline CDR1 and CDR2 sequences are SEHNR and FQNEAQ (reference sequence). V lost 1 base and J 7 bases, leaving 7 bases between the germline ends. The CDR3 covers 13 residues. The CDR3 sequence: CASSLGGTEKLFF. CDR3 DNA: TGTGCCAGCAGCTTAGGGGGCACTGAAAAACTGTTTTTT.

The J gene is TRBJ2-3, the V gene TRBV11-2; 7 nucleotides agree with TRBD1. Unmatched junction bases numbered 3, after V lost 0 bases and J lost 0 bases. There are 16 residues in the CDR3. Germline lookup yields CDR1 SGHAT and CDR2 FQNNGV. CDR3 region: CASSLEGTDSTDTQYF. DNA for the CDR3: TGTGCCAGCAGCTTAGAAGGGACAGATAGCACAGATACGCAGTATTTT.

This rearrangement joins TRBV18 to TRBJ2-7; 8 bases line up with TRBD1. With 8 bases clipped from V and 2 bases from J, the junction kept 8 bases outside the gene matches. There are 14 residues in the CDR3. Germline-derived CDR1 and CDR2 are KGHSH and LQKENI. In nucleotides, the CDR3 is TGTGCCAGCGCCACTCAACAGGGGGCCTACGAGCAGTACTTC. This sequence encodes CASATQQGAYEQYF.

This chain links TRBV15 with TRBJ1-6; D gene unclear. V lost 1 base and J lost 7, with 11 bases in between. Germline-derived CDR1 and CDR2 are LNHNV and YYDKDF (reference sequence). CDR3 size: 15 residues. The chain's CDR3 is CATSRAGSENSPLHF. Written as DNA, the CDR3 is TGTGCCACCAGCAGAGCTGGGTCGGAGAATTCACCCCTCCACTTT. Supplemented by reference TRBV15 and TRBJ1-6, the full variable domain reads DAMVIQNPRYQVTQFGKPVTLSCSQTLNHNVMYWYQQKSSQAPKLLFHYYDKDFNNEADTPDNFQSRRPNTSFCFLDIRSPGLGDTAMYLCATSRAGSENSPLHFGNGTRLTVT.

The rearrangement links TRBV19 to TRBJ1-4; 7 bases are a match to TRBD1. V dropped 10 bases and J dropped 3; count of bases not matched to a gene: 8. CDR1 is LNHDA and CDR2 is SQIVND in the germline V gene (reference sequence). CDR3 length: 14 residues. The CDR3 is CANSSGTANEKLFF. In DNA, the CDR3 is TGTGCCAACTCTTCCGGGACAGCTAATGAAAAACTGTTTTTT.

This chain connects TRBV15 to TRBJ2-1; no clear D gene. The CDR3 sequence is 18 residues long. Germline loops: CDR1 LNHNV, CDR2 YYDKDF (reference sequence). Deletions cut 0 bases from V and 2 bases from J, with 17 bases between. CDR3 nucleotide sequence: TGTGCCACCAGCAGAGATCTGTCGGGTCCGAAAACCTACAATGAGCAGTTCTTC. Translated: CATSRDLSGPKTYNEQFF.

This rearrangement joins TRBV7-3 to TRBJ1-1; possibly TRBD1 for D (5 bases). The V end was cut by 4 bases, the J end by 9 bases, with 21 bases between. Germline V gives CDR1 SGHTA, CDR2 FQGTGA. The length of the CDR3 is 15 residues. The CDR3 nucleotides read TGTGCCAGCAGCTCCTCAGGCGGGGGTGGTGCTAAAGCTTTCTTT. Amino acids: CASSSSGGGGAKAFF.

This clone was seen a few times. V usage is TRBV10-3 and J usage is TRBJ1-1, with 7 bases that match TRBD1. The CDR3 spans 14 residues. Germline CDR1 ENHRY, CDR2 SYGVKD. V shed 6 bases, J shed 0 bases, and the junction held 4 bases outside the gene matches. The CDR3 loop is CAISTGDLNTEAFF. The CDR3 DNA is TGTGCCATCAGCACAGGGGACCTGAACACTGAAGCTTTCTTT.